The clone carrying this T cell receptor beta chain was seen only a few times. The data belong to a study of T cells in Graves' hyperthyroidism and ophthalmopathy. The V gene's germline CDR1 is SGHKS and CDR2 YYEKEE (reference sequence). The V end lost 0 bases, the J end lost 9 bases, and 13 bases lay between the germline ends. The CDR3 runs to 14 residues. It was RNA transcripts that yielded the amplified TCR beta CDR3 regions. Using the HTBI primer set, a first-round RT-PCR was run on the TCR CDR3. One entry per CDR3 protein results from TCRdb running MiXCR on the multiplex PCR reads. The table shows under 350,000 distinct CDR3 sequences, with about 15% occurring only once.

This clonotype was sampled from a woman in her fifties or sixties with Graves' ophthalmopathy. The sequencing input was blood. This chain uses TRBV5-5 with TRBJ2-1; D unclear. The CDR3 is CASSLAGPGTEQFF. The CDR3 nucleotides are TGTGCCAGCAGCTTGGCCGGCCCTGGAACTGAGCAGTTCTTC.